The source of this T cell receptor beta chain is a study of glioma-infiltrating T cells. General study findings and limits: CDR3 overlap between tissue and blood was very small. Tissue-blood divergence was below expectation in non-neoplastic patients, above in gliomas.

The iRepertoire nested amplicon-rescue multiplex PCR amplified TCR alpha and beta CDR3s from RNA. For one-step reverse transcription and amplification, roughly 85-450 ng of tissue mRNA or PBMC total RNA was used. MiXCR, run by TCRdb on the multiplex PCR reads, gives a single entry per CDR3 protein. The repertoire consists of several thousand distinct CDR3 sequences, with 40% to 55% occurring once and the leading ten covering approximately 52%. The germline V and J ends were trimmed by 4 bases and 6 bases, with 12 bases remaining between them. The length of the CDR3 is 13 residues. The V gene's germline CDR1 is SGHAT and CDR2 FQNNGV. This clonotype was seen repeatedly, ten times or more. As yet, its antigen is unknown.

This sequence originates from a human donor with low-grade glioma or glioblastoma, undergoing nonglioma brain surgery, or in good health (not recorded which). The sample comprised glioma tissue, nonneoplastic brain tissue, or PBMCs (not recorded which). V and J are TRBV11-2 and TRBJ1-2; D ambiguous. Here the CDR3 DNA reads TGTGCCAGCAGCTCCGTGGGAGTGGATGGCTACACCTTC. Its protein is CASSSVGVDGYTF.